The 18 T cell receptor beta chains below come from one sample, sequenced in a study of breast tumors, draining lymph nodes, adjacent tissues. TCRdb re-called the multiplex PCR reads through MiXCR, storing one row per CDR3 protein. The sample has more than 85,000 distinct CDR3 sequences, around 20% seen once. Breast cancer patients provided tissue from their axillary draining lymph nodes. Source material: axillary lymph node tissue. These receptors originate from a female donor with breast cancer. Some clones in this sample may be carry-over from other donors' samples.

This chain links TRBV19 with TRBJ2-2, with 15 bases aligning to TRBD2. J gave up 6 bases and V 7 bases, and 6 bases lay outside the gene matches. Germline values: CDR1 LNHDA, CDR2 SQIVND (reference sequence). This CDR3 is built from 16 residues. As DNA, the CDR3 is TGTGCCAGTACCACGGGACTAGCGGGAGGAGCCGGGGAGCTGTTTTTT. As protein: CASTTGLAGGAGELFF.

In its sample, this clonotype was seen many times. The V gene is TRBV6-1, the J gene TRBJ1-5; the D gene is possibly TRBD1 (5 bases). With 11 bases removed from V and 5 bases from J, the gap between germline ends came to 19 bases. The CDR3 consists of 14 residues. The V gene's germline CDR1 is MNHNS and CDR2 SASEGT. CDR3 in amino acids: CACGKVQGHQPQHF. CDR3 nucleotide sequence: TGTGCCTGTGGGAAGGTGCAGGGCCATCAGCCCCAGCATTTT.

This clonotype appeared many times. The V gene is TRBV6-6, the J gene TRBJ1-4; tentative D call: TRBD1 (5 bases). Germline loops: CDR1 MNHNY, CDR2 SVGAGI (reference sequence). The length of the CDR3 is 14 residues. The ends were cut back, 2 bases at V and 1 base at J, with 5 bases in the middle. CDR3 in amino acids: CASSYRGTNEKLFF. DNA of the CDR3: TGTGCCAGCAGTTACAGGGGAACTAATGAAAAACTGTTTTTT.

This clonotype was seen at least ten times. This chain connects TRBV5-1 to TRBJ2-3; 7 bases match TRBD2. The CDR3 spans 16 residues. The V and J ends lost 5 bases and 4 bases, in that order; junction bases with no gene match: 13. The germline V gene has CDR1 SGHRS and CDR2 YFSETQ. The CDR3 DNA sequence: TGCGCCAGCAGACCTACTAGCGTCCTGGAGGCAGATACGCAGTATTTT. This sequence encodes CASRPTSVLEADTQYF.

This clonotype was observed a handful of times. This sequence joins TRBV7-9 and TRBJ2-3; 9 positions agree with TRBD2. CDR3 length: 16 residues. CDR1 and CDR2 (germline): SEHNR, FQNEAQ (reference sequence). V lost 3 bases and J lost 0; bases outside the gene matches: 4. The CDR3 sequence is CASSLGLAGSTDTQYF. For the CDR3, the DNA is TGTGCCAGCAGCTTGGGGCTAGCGGGGAGCACAGATACGCAGTATTTT.

This clonotype was counted between two and nine times. CDR3 sequence reads: CASSLEGGPNQPQHF. The CDR3 nucleotides read TGCGCCAGCAGCTTGGAGGGGGGCCCCAATCAGCCCCAGCATTTT. V gene TRBV5-1 combines with J gene TRBJ1-5; possibly TRBD1 for D (6 bases). With 0 bases removed from V and 3 bases from J, the gap between germline ends came to 10 bases. Per the germline V gene, CDR1 is SGHRS and CDR2 is YFSETQ. This CDR3 region has 15 residues.

On this clonotype: Being one base from a much bigger clone, this may be a read error. The gene calls are TRBV2 and TRBJ1-2; D possibly corresponds to TRBD1 (5 bases). This CDR3 spans 15 amino acids. Trimming removed 4 bases at V and 7 bases at J, with 19 bases between. The germline gives CDR1 SNHLY, CDR2 FYNNEI. CDR3 sequence reads: CASSGSGGLGSGYTF. The CDR3 nucleotides read TGTGCCAGCAGTGGTAGTGGGGGTCTAGGGTCTGGCTACACCTTC.

This clonotype appeared many times. The rearrangement uses TRBV19 and TRBJ1-5; D is possibly TRBD1 (5 bases). Between the trimmed V and J ends, which lost 1 base and 4 bases, there was a span of 8 bases. Looked up from germline, CDR1 is LNHDA and CDR2 is SQIVND (reference sequence). The CDR3 covers 14 residues. The CDR3 loop reads CASSIGGSNQPQHF. DNA for the CDR3: TGTGCCAGTAGTATAGGGGGCAGTAATCAGCCCCAGCATTTT. The complete variable domain, with remaining parts taken from reference TRBV19 and TRBJ1-5, reads DGGITQSPKYLFRKEGQNVTLSCEQNLNHDAMYWYRQDPGQGLRLIYYSQIVNDFQKGDIAEGYSVSREKKESFPLTVTSAQKNPTAFYLCASSIGGSNQPQHFGDGTRLSIL.

The chain carries TRBV19 and TRBJ2-2, with D possibly TRBD1 on 5 matching bases. Deletions cut 3 bases from V and 7 bases from J, with 6 bases between. This CDR3 has 12 residues. Per the germline V gene, CDR1 is LNHDA and CDR2 is SQIVND (reference sequence). In DNA, the CDR3 is TGTGCCAGTAGTATCCAGGGCGGGGAGCTGTTTTTT. Protein product: CASSIQGGELFF.

The table lists this clonotype with many counts. The chain uses TRBV4-1 and TRBJ1-2; D is unresolved. V lost 4 bases and J 6 bases, leaving 18 bases between the germline ends. The CDR3 covers 15 residues. Germline CDR1 MGHRA, CDR2 YSYEKL. CDR3 DNA sequence: TGCGCCAGCAGCCCCACCGGGCCAGACGCTGATGGCTACACCTTC. Residues: CASSPTGPDADGYTF.

At least ten counts were recorded for this clonotype. This sequence joins TRBV3-1 and TRBJ2-3; D is unclear. Germline CDR1 is LGHDT and CDR2 is YNNKEL (reference sequence). The CDR3 contains 12 residues. V was pared by 2 bases and J by 2 bases, with 2 bases between. This CDR3 reads CASSQTTDTQYF. DNA of the CDR3: TGTGCCAGCAGCCAAACCACAGATACGCAGTATTTT.

The sample holds many counts of this clonotype. The chain uses TRBV9 and TRBJ2-1; possible D gene TRBD1, 6 bases. There are 15 residues in the CDR3. Per germline, CDR1 SGDLS and CDR2 YYNGEE. V was shortened by 0 bases and J by 5 bases, with 12 bases between the two germline ends. The CDR3 bases are TGTGCCAGCAGCGTAGCTCCGGGACACCACAATGAGCAGTTCTTC. Protein product: CASSVAPGHHNEQFF. Variable domain in full (rest from reference TRBV9 and TRBJ2-1): DSGVTQTPKHLITATGQRVTLRCSPRSGDLSVYWYQQSLDQGLQFLIQYYNGEERAKGNILERFSAQQFPDLHSELNLSSLELGDSALYFCASSVAPGHHNEQFFGPGTRLTVL.

Many counts were recorded for this clonotype. CDR3 protein: CSVDHMAGPSATGELFF. The CDR3, as DNA: TGCAGCGTTGATCATATGGCGGGCCCCTCTGCCACCGGGGAGCTGTTTTTT. The chain links TRBV29-1 to TRBJ2-2, with a possible D match to TRBD2 (5 bases). CDR3 length: 17 residues. V lost 3 bases to trimming and J lost 4 bases, with 21 bases between them. From germline, CDR1 is SQVTM and CDR2 ANQGSEA.

This clonotype was found a few times. The chain carries TRBV4-1 and TRBJ2-4; D may match TRBD1 or TRBD2 (5 bases each). The CDR3 is 18 residues long. The germline CDR1 and CDR2 sequences are MGHRA and YSYEKL. V was shortened by 1 base and J by 0 bases, with 16 bases between the two germline ends. CDR3 sequence: CASSQAKTGALAKNIQYF. DNA of the CDR3: TGCGCCAGCAGCCAAGCCAAAACCGGGGCCTTAGCCAAAAACATTCAGTACTTC.

This clonotype was counted at least ten times. The chain has TRBV14 and TRBJ2-1; D tentatively reads TRBD1 or TRBD2 (6 bases each). The germline CDR1 and CDR2 sequences are SGHDN and FVKESK. The CDR3 runs 17 residues. Trimming cost V 4 bases and J 3 bases, with 19 bases left between them. CDR3 loop: CASSPRLKGGSYNEQFF. The CDR3 region has the DNA TGTGCCAGCAGCCCCCGACTCAAGGGGGGTAGCTACAATGAGCAGTTCTTC.

This clonotype was found many times. This chain joins TRBV6-5 and TRBJ2-7; 8 bases agree with TRBD1. The CDR3 is 13 amino acids. J gave up 3 bases and V 4 bases, and 2 bases lay outside the gene matches. The germline gives CDR1 MNHEY, CDR2 SVGAGI. The CDR3 reads CASSSGQVYEQYF. For the CDR3, the DNA is TGTGCCAGCAGTTCGGGACAGGTCTACGAGCAGTACTTC.

The sample holds many counts of this clonotype. The chain employs TRBV7-2 and TRBJ2-7; TRBD1 agrees at 7 bases. This CDR3 region has 12 residues. With 1 base clipped from V and 9 bases from J, the junction kept 3 bases outside the gene matches. Looked up from germline, CDR1 is SGHTA and CDR2 is FQGNSA. The CDR3 loop reads CASSLGQGRQYF. In DNA form, the CDR3 reads TGTGCCAGCAGCTTAGGACAGGGAAGGCAGTACTTC.

With respect to this clonotype: This may come from a read error, since a much larger clone is one base off. The CDR3 ends on some other residue instead of the conserved phenylalanine or tryptophan, so this is likely a read error. V usage is TRBV2 and J usage is TRBJ1-5; 9 nucleotides align to TRBD1. Trimming at V came to 6 bases and at J to 2 bases, leaving 8 bases not matched to a gene. This CDR3 is 16 amino acids long. In germline, CDR1 is SNHLY, CDR2 FYNNEI. The DNA of the CDR3 is TGTGCCAGCAGGGAGACAGGGGGTTCAGGCAATCAGCCCCAGCATTCT. Translated: CASRETGGSGNQPQHS.